This entry lists 13 T cell receptor beta chains sequenced from one sample in a study of blood T cells in healthy people across ages. Combining a sample-barcoded 5' primer with a J-beta primer mix, a second PCR ran for roughly 6 to 11 cycles. A single record per CDR3 protein comes from TCRdb applying MiXCR to the 5' RACE reads. Found here are 600,000 or so distinct CDR3 sequences, about 45% of them singletons; the top ten hold approximately 23%. Sequencing was performed on blood. The source of these receptors is an elderly man in good health.

The chain employs TRBV6-2 or TRBV6-3 and TRBJ2-3; D uncertain. The V end was cut by 3 bases, the J end by 3 bases, with 16 bases between. Germline CDR1 MNHEY, CDR2 SVGEGT. The CDR3 is 16 residues long. The CDR3 coding sequence is TGTGCCAGCAGTTATGAAATCGGGTCACCGACAGATACGCAGTATTTT. Its protein product is CASSYEIGSPTDTQYF.

The chain couples TRBV20-1 to TRBJ2-2; D unresolved. This CDR3 spans 13 amino acids. Germline CDR1 reads DFQATT; CDR2 reads SNEGSKA (reference sequence). V lost 6 bases and J 3 bases, leaving 11 bases between the germline ends. CDR3: CSAKDGYTGELFF. The CDR3 nucleotides read TGCAGTGCAAAGGACGGATACACCGGGGAGCTGTTTTTT.

Points on this clonotype: This may stem from a read error, because a much larger clone lies one nucleotide away. The chain combines TRBV6-6 with TRBJ1-5; D remains unclear. The CDR3 runs 14 residues. V was trimmed by 2 bases and J by 5 bases, leaving 10 bases between them. The V gene's germline CDR1 is MNHNY and CDR2 SVGAGI (reference sequence). This CDR3 reads CASSYDLSYQPQHF. CDR3 in DNA: TGTGCCAGCAGTTACGACCTGTCGTATCAGCCCCAGCATTTT.

The chain links TRBV5-6 to TRBJ2-1, with 7 bases matching TRBD1. In germline, CDR1 is SGHDT, CDR2 YYEEEE. There are 14 residues in the CDR3. V dropped 3 bases and J dropped 1; count of bases not matched to a gene: 1. CDR3 nucleotide sequence: TGTGCCAGCAGCTCACAGGGGTCCTACAATGAGCAGTTCTTC. As protein: CASSSQGSYNEQFF.

The V gene is TRBV5-1, the J gene TRBJ2-7, with 9 nucleotides matching TRBD1. This CDR3 has 14 amino acids. Germline-derived CDR1 and CDR2 are SGHRS and YFSETQ. The trim removed 6 bases at V and 3 bases at J, leaving 7 bases unmatched. CDR3 sequence (DNA): TGCGCCAGCAACGCGGACAGGGGAGTCTACGAGCAGTACTTC. The encoded protein is CASNADRGVYEQYF.

The chain couples TRBV20-1 to TRBJ2-1; the D call may be TRBD1 or TRBD2 (6 bases each). Trimming shortened V by 4 bases and J by 8 bases, and 15 bases separated the two germline ends. The CDR3 is 13 amino acids. Germline V lookup: CDR1 DFQATT, CDR2 SNEGSKA (reference sequence). CDR3 residues: CSAKTGWGDEQFF. In DNA, the CDR3 is TGCAGTGCTAAGACAGGTTGGGGGGATGAGCAGTTCTTC.

There are a few counts of this clonotype. At one of its ends the junction is not consistent with the germline gene, which may arise from a read error. J is TRBJ2-7 and V is TRBV6-5, with D possibly matching TRBD1 (5 bases). Per the germline V gene, CDR1 is MNHEY and CDR2 is SVGAGI. This CDR3 region has 14 residues. Written as DNA, the CDR3 is TGTGCCAGCAGTGACTCAGGGTTTGCCTACGAGCAGTACTTC. It is translated as CASSDSGFAYEQYF.

This clonotype appeared a single time. The CDR3 DNA sequence: TGTGCCAGCAGTTTAAGCCGCCGTAATTCACCCCTCCACTTT. This sequence encodes CASSLSRRNSPLHF. V gene TRBV12-3 or TRBV12-4 combines with J gene TRBJ1-6, with D uncertain. V lost 2 bases and J 6 bases, leaving 8 bases between the germline ends. The length of the CDR3 is 14 residues.

The chain employs TRBV7-2 and TRBJ1-5; D is undetermined. CDR1 and CDR2 from the germline V gene are SGHTA and FQGNSA. This CDR3 spans 16 amino acids. With 4 bases removed from V and 0 bases from J, the gap between germline ends came to 13 bases. This chain's CDR3 is CASSYSGSYSNQPQHF. CDR3 DNA: TGTGCCAGCAGCTATTCCGGATCCTATAGCAATCAGCCCCAGCATTTT.

CDR3 in amino acids: CASLTTGEQETQYF. In nucleotides, the CDR3 is TGTGCCAGCTTGACGACAGGGGAGCAAGAGACCCAGTACTTC. The chain uses TRBV6-1 and TRBJ2-5, with 8 positions matching TRBD1. Germline V CDR1 and CDR2: MNHNS, SASEGT. The length of the CDR3 is 14 residues. The V gene end was trimmed by 8 bases and the J gene end by 2 bases; junction bases not matched to a gene: 7.

This clonotype was observed a few times. The chain combines TRBV20-1 with TRBJ1-4; D is undetermined. CDR3 length equals 11 residues. Trimming took 3 bases from V and 5 from J, leaving 4 bases between them. Germline CDR1 DFQATT, CDR2 SNEGSKA (reference sequence). CDR3 DNA sequence: TGCAGTGCTAGCGACAATGAAAAACTGTTTTTT. Translated: CSASDNEKLFF.

This clonotype was seen repeatedly, ten times or more. This rearrangement joins TRBV6-5 to TRBJ2-1, with TRBD1 identical over 7 bases. The CDR3 is 14 residues long. In germline, CDR1 is MNHEY, CDR2 SVGAGI. With 5 bases clipped from V and 8 bases from J, the junction kept 9 bases outside the gene matches. This CDR3 is CASSRGTAPDEQFF. The CDR3 bases are TGTGCCAGCAGTAGAGGGACAGCTCCGGATGAGCAGTTCTTC.

This clonotype turned up a few times. The rearrangement joins TRBV20-1 to TRBJ2-2; 12 positions match TRBD2. The V gene's germline CDR1 is DFQATT and CDR2 SNEGSKA (reference sequence). After removal of 6 bases from V and 0 bases from J, the junction contained 5 bases not matched to a gene. The CDR3 covers 16 residues. This chain's CDR3 is CSAKTSGGANTGELFF. The CDR3 DNA follows: TGCAGTGCCAAGACTAGCGGGGGAGCGAACACCGGGGAGCTGTTTTTT.